The source of this T cell receptor (beta chain) is a study of blood T cell repertoires in COVID-19. Study in general: The United States, Italy and Spain supplied acute and convalescent COVID-19 samples.

Produced via immunoSEQ multiplex PCR; TCRdb's table is partial and in-frame only. The top ten hold about 7% of the sample, which has over 150,000 clones, 85% to 90% seen once. This CDR3 region has 14 residues. Germline V CDR1 and CDR2: SGHRS, YFSETQ. V shed 3 bases, J shed 9 bases, and the junction held 4 bases outside the gene matches. A word on this clone: Within the sample, other DNA sequences also encode this same CDR3.

This clonotype was sampled from a man in his fifties with active or convalescent COVID-19. Source material: peripheral blood. The J gene is TRBJ1-6, the V gene TRBV5-1, with 9 bases aligning to TRBD1. CDR3 protein: CASSSGQGISPLHF. Written as DNA, the CDR3 is TGCGCCAGCAGCTCGGGACAGGGCATTTCACCCCTCCACTTT.